This T cell receptor beta chain originates from a study of cytomegalovirus exposure and HLA in healthy donors. This clone appeared once. Its specificity is not known. Trimming at V came to 10 bases and at J to 4 bases, leaving 16 bases not matched to a gene. The CDR3 consists of 16 residues. The V gene's germline CDR1 is ENHRY and CDR2 SYGVKD. General observations from the study: Later analysis revealed greater clonal expansion in HLA-associated TCR beta chains than in equally common others. Reports showed the classifier diagnosing cytomegalovirus status with high specificity and sensitivity. In vitro testing confirmed a few CMV-associated chains as specific for CMV antigens.

PCR used 60 Vbeta primers and 13 Jbeta primers. The table came from immunoSEQ multiplex PCR; TCRdb's copy has only in-frame clones and leaves some out. The sample consists of around 100,000 clones, 70% of them appearing once. The TCR was taken from a man aged 30-40 years in good health and CMV-seropositive. Sequencing was carried out using PBMCs. V gene TRBV10-3 combines with J gene TRBJ1-2; 9 bases are a match to TRBD1. The CDR3 loop reads CATNKGQGPKPYGYTF. The CDR3 region has the DNA TGTGCCACCAACAAGGGACAGGGCCCTAAACCCTATGGCTACACCTTC.